The rows below give T cell receptor beta chains drawn from one sample of a study of blood T cell repertoires in COVID-19. The protocol was immunoSEQ multiplex PCR, while the TCRdb copy is restricted to in-frame clones and leaves out a portion. This sample has around 87,000 clones, with 90% found just once. The specimen sequenced was peripheral blood. The receptors were gathered from a human donor with active COVID-19. The donor label of this sample is uncertain. The CDR3 runs from the conserved cysteine through the conserved F or W. D genes are given only for firm matches. Expanded clones are given a class, and other clones once, few, many or no size at all.

v_gene	d_gene	abundance	len	j_gene	CDR3aa	CDR3nt
TRBV5-1	TRBD2	NA	16	TRBJ2-1	CASSSGLAGGPGEQFF	TGCGCCAGCAGCTCGGGACTAGCGGGGGGGCCGGGTGAGCAGTTCTTC
TRBV19	TRBD2	once	16	TRBJ2-3	CASSNYGTSGADTQYF	TGTGCCAGTAGCAATTACGGGACTAGCGGCGCAGATACGCAGTATTTT
TRBV2	NA	NA	14	TRBJ1-2	CASSSFGRDYGYTF	TGTGCCAGCAGTTCCTTCGGCAGGGACTATGGCTACACCTTC
TRBV7-2	NA	NA	14	TRBJ2-4	CASSFGGGQNIQYF	TGTGCCAGCAGCTTCGGGGGTGGGCAAAACATTCAGTACTTC
TRBV5-1	NA	NA	19	TRBJ2-3	CASSKPGLGSLGRPDTQYF	TGCGCCAGCAGCAAACCCGGCCTCGGGAGTCTAGGGAGGCCAGATACGCAGTATTTT
TRBV19	NA	NA	16	TRBJ2-5	CASSMIWGRNQETQYF	TGTGCCAGTAGTATGATTTGGGGCAGGAACCAAGAGACCCAGTACTTC
TRBV11-2	TRBD1	once	13	TRBJ2-7	CASSAGQGYEQYF	TGTGCCAGCAGCGCCGGACAGGGTTACGAGCAGTACTTC
TRBV19	NA	NA	15	TRBJ2-1	CASSPQQAAYNEQFF	TGTGCCAGTAGTCCCCAGCAGGCCGCCTACAATGAGCAGTTCTTC
TRBV24-1	TRBD2	NA	16	TRBJ2-2	CATSESGTSLGGELFF	TGTGCCACCAGTGAGTCCGGGACTAGTCTTGGCGGGGAGCTGTTTTTT
TRBV10-2	TRBD2	NA	14	TRBJ2-7	CASSESGTAGEQYF	TGCGCCAGCAGTGAGTCCGGAACAGCGGGGGAGCAGTACTTC
TRBV7-2	NA	once	15	TRBJ2-2	CASIERGAGTGELFF	TGTGCCAGCATCGAACGGGGGGCCGGCACCGGGGAGCTGTTTTTT
TRBV3-1/TRBV3-2	TRBD1	NA	17	TRBJ1-5	CASSRIIQGASNQPQHF	TGTGCCAGCAGCCGCATCATACAGGGGGCGAGCAATCAGCCCCAGCATTTT
TRBV6-5	TRBD1	NA	13	TRBJ1-1	CASSFGTAAEAFF	TGTGCCAGCAGCTTTGGGACAGCCGCTGAAGCTTTCTTT
TRBV14	TRBD2	NA	15	TRBJ2-3	CASSLIGGYSDTQYF	TGTGCCAGCAGCCTCATCGGGGGGTATTCAGATACGCAGTATTTT
TRBV6-2/TRBV6-3	NA	NA	15	TRBJ2-5	CASSYLAGTQETQYF	TGTGCCAGCAGTTATCTGGCGGGGACCCAAGAGACCCAGTACTTC
TRBV9	NA	NA	14	TRBJ2-5	CASTVGLSQVTQYF	TGTGCCAGCACCGTCGGACTATCCCAAGTTACCCAGTACTTC
TRBV7-2	NA	NA	15	TRBJ1-1	CASSLVVGGNTEAFF	TGTGCCAGCAGCTTAGTGGTAGGGGGAAACACTGAAGCTTTCTTT
TRBV4-3	TRBD2	NA	16	TRBJ2-3	CASSQATGGNTDTQYF	TGCGCCAGCAGCCAAGCTACGGGGGGGAACACAGATACGCAGTATTTT
TRBV5-1	TRBD1	once	14	TRBJ2-1	CASRTGTDYNEQFF	TGCGCCAGCAGGACCGGGACAGATTACAATGAGCAGTTCTTC
TRBV10-3	TRBD1	NA	16	TRBJ1-2	CAISDGRGRGNYGYTF	TGTGCCATCAGTGATGGCAGGGGGCGCGGGAACTATGGCTACACCTTC
TRBV5-6	NA	NA	13	TRBJ1-6	CASSLERTGALHF	TGTGCCAGCAGCCTAGAGAGGACGGGGGCCCTCCACTTT
TRBV5-1	NA	NA	16	TRBJ1-3	CASSSGTEIPGNTIYF	TGCGCCAGCAGCTCCGGGACTGAAATCCCTGGAAACACCATATATTTT
TRBV7-9	NA	few	13	TRBJ1-5	CASSVRGEQPQHF	TGTGCCAGCAGCGTCCGGGGAGAGCAGCCCCAGCATTTT
TRBV18	NA	NA	16	TRBJ1-4	CASSPRDRATNEKLFF	TGTGCCAGCTCACCTCGAGACCGGGCAACTAATGAAAAACTGTTTTTT
TRBV7-9	TRBD1	NA	16	TRBJ2-3	CASSLARQGGTDTQYF	TGTGCCAGCAGCTTAGCCCGACAGGGCGGGACAGATACGCAGTATTTT
TRBV7-2	NA	NA	15	TRBJ2-5	CASSLVPGRWETQYF	TGTGCCAGCAGCTTAGTGCCGGGGAGGTGGGAGACCCAGTACTTC
TRBV7-8	NA	NA	12	TRBJ2-7	CASRLNQENMYF	TGTGCCAGCAGGCTTAATCAGGAAAACATGTACTTC
TRBV28	NA	NA	15	TRBJ2-1	CASNQRQVFNNEQFF	TGTGCCAGCAATCAGCGACAGGTTTTTAACAATGAGCAGTTCTTC
TRBV7-9	TRBD1	NA	14	TRBJ1-1	CASSWDRDYTEAFF	TGTGCCAGCAGCTGGGACAGGGATTACACTGAAGCTTTCTTT
TRBV11-2	NA	NA	15	TRBJ2-7	CASSSSRVSSYEQYF	TGTGCCAGCAGCAGCTCACGAGTTTCGTCCTACGAGCAGTACTTC
TRBV19	NA	NA	14	TRBJ2-1	CASRVGLNYNEQFF	TGTGCCAGTAGGGTGGGACTTAACTACAATGAGCAGTTCTTC
TRBV6-5	NA	NA	12	TRBJ2-7	CASSPSLYEQYF	TGTGCCAGCTCCCCTTCCTTATACGAGCAGTACTTC
TRBV6-5	NA	NA	15	TRBJ2-5	CASSRGWRGPETQYF	TGTGCCAGCAGCCGCGGGTGGAGAGGGCCAGAGACCCAGTACTTC
TRBV6-2/TRBV6-3	TRBD2	NA	15	TRBJ2-5	CASSYGAGGHETQYF	TGTGCCAGCAGTTACGGAGCGGGGGGGCACGAGACCCAGTACTTC
TRBV10-3	TRBD2	NA	14	TRBJ2-1	CAISEGGSYNEQFF	TGTGCCATCAGTGAAGGCGGGAGCTACAATGAGCAGTTCTTC
TRBV27	NA	NA	15	TRBJ1-1	CASRGWGGVGTEAFF	TGTGCCAGCAGGGGATGGGGGGGCGTCGGCACTGAAGCTTTCTTT
TRBV5-4	TRBD1	once	12	TRBJ1-1	CASSSQGAEAFF	TGTGCCAGCAGCTCTCAGGGGGCTGAAGCTTTCTTT
TRBV29-1	NA	NA	18	TRBJ1-5	CSVELAGELSHTRQPQHF	TGCAGCGTTGAACTGGCAGGGGAGTTATCGCATACCCGCCAGCCCCAGCATTTT
TRBV30	TRBD1	NA	15	TRBJ2-2	CAWKSDRANTGELFF	TGTGCCTGGAAATCTGACAGGGCCAACACCGGGGAGCTGTTTTTT
TRBV5-6	NA	NA	13	TRBJ2-7	CASSLGQNYEQYF	TGTGCCAGCAGCTTGGGACAGAACTACGAGCAGTACTTC
TRBV10-3	TRBD1	few	14	TRBJ2-7	CAIRGTGGSYEQYF	TGTGCCATCAGGGGGACAGGGGGTTCGTACGAGCAGTACTTC
TRBV5-1	NA	NA	15	TRBJ2-1	CASSPSGNLDNEQFF	TGCGCCAGCAGCCCATCGGGAAACCTGGACAATGAGCAGTTCTTC
TRBV6-2/TRBV6-3	NA	NA	15	TRBJ2-1	CASSPDGGSYNEQFF	TGTGCCAGCAGCCCCGACGGGGGCTCCTACAATGAGCAGTTCTTC
TRBV4-3	TRBD1	NA	15	TRBJ1-2	CASSQAWTGGYGYTF	TGCGCCAGCAGCCAAGCTTGGACAGGGGGGTATGGCTACACCTTC